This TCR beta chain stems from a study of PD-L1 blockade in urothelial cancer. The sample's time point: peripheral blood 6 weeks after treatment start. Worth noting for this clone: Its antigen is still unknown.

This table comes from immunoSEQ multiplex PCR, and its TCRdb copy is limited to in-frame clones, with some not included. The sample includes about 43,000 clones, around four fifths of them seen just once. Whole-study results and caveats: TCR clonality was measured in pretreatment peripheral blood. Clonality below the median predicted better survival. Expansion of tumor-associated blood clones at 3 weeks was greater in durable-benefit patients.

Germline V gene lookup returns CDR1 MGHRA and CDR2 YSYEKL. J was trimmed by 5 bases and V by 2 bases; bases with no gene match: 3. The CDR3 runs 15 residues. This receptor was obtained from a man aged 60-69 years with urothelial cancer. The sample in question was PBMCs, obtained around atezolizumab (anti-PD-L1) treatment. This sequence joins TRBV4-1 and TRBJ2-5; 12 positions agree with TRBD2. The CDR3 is CASSQLAGGRETQYF. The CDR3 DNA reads TGCGCCAGCAGCCAACTAGCGGGGGGGAGGGAGACCCAGTACTTC.